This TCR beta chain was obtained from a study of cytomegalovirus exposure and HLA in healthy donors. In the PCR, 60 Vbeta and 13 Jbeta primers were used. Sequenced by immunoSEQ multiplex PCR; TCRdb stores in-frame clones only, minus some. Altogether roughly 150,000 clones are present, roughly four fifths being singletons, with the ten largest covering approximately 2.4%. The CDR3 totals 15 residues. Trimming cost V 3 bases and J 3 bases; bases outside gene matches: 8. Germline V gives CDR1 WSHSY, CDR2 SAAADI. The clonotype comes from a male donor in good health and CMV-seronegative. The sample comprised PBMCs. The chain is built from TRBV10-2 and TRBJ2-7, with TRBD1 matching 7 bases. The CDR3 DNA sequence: TGCGCCAGCAGTGACCCACCCACAGGGGTCTACGAGCAGTACTTC. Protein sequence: CASSDPPTGVYEQYF.